The 31 T cell receptor beta chains below come from one sample, sequenced in a study of STAT5B mutations in CD4+ large granular lymphocyte leukemia. The table came from immunoSEQ multiplex PCR; TCRdb's copy has only in-frame clones and leaves some out. The repertoire has more than 35,000 clones, 85% of them found once; the top ten carry under 1.5%. Material: CD4+ T cells from blood buffy coats. These receptors all stem from a human donor in good health.

The V call is TRBV7-2, the J call TRBJ1-3, with 7 positions matching TRBD1. This CDR3 is built from 16 residues. The V and J ends lost 3 bases and 1 base, in that order; junction bases with no gene match: 6. Germline CDR1 is SGHTA and CDR2 is FQGNSA. CDR3 in amino acids: CASSFGQQGSGNTIYF. CDR3 nucleotide sequence: TGTGCCAGCAGCTTCGGCCAACAGGGGTCTGGAAACACCATATATTTT.

The V gene is TRBV15, the J gene TRBJ2-1, with 9 bases fitting TRBD1. V trimming: 3 bases; J trimming: 7 bases; junction bases outside the gene matches: 7. Germline V CDR1 and CDR2: LNHNV, YYDKDF (reference sequence). This CDR3 contains 15 residues. DNA of the CDR3: TGTGCCACCAGCAGGGACAGGGGAGAATGGAATGAGCAGTTCTTC. It specifies CATSRDRGEWNEQFF.

This chain connects TRBV6-5 to TRBJ2-5; D is unclear. From germline, CDR1 is MNHEY and CDR2 SVGAGI. Trimming took off 0 bases at V and 5 bases at J, with 13 bases between the two ends. This CDR3 region has 15 residues. CDR3 sequence: CASSYSLLTGETQYF. The CDR3 DNA reads TGTGCCAGCAGTTACTCTCTCTTGACTGGCGAGACCCAGTACTTC.

This rearrangement joins TRBV7-2 to TRBJ1-1, with D unresolved. The CDR3 has 10 amino acids. V lost 1 base and J lost 10, with 4 bases in between. Per germline, CDR1 SGHTA and CDR2 FQGNSA. CDR3 nucleotides: TGTGCCAGCAGCTTAGACCGAGCTTTCTTT. This encodes CASSLDRAFF.

This clone was seen a handful of times. The chain is built from TRBV18 and TRBJ1-2; D remains unclear. From germline, CDR1 is KGHSH and CDR2 LQKENI. The CDR3 sequence is 15 residues long. V lost 1 base to trimming and J lost 4 bases, with 13 bases between them. The CDR3 sequence: CASSPQGDGSYGYTF. The CDR3 nucleotides are TGTGCCAGCTCACCACAGGGAGATGGATCCTATGGCTACACCTTC.

The rearrangement joins TRBV7-9 to TRBJ1-4; perhaps TRBD1 as D (6 bases). Germline V gives CDR1 SEHNR, CDR2 FQNEAQ (reference sequence). Trimming removed 3 bases at V and 7 bases at J, with 15 bases between. The CDR3 has 15 residues. The CDR3 here is CASSFTRGWGEKLFF. Here the CDR3 DNA reads TGTGCCAGCAGCTTTACCAGGGGATGGGGTGAAAAACTGTTTTTT.

V and J are TRBV5-1 and TRBJ2-5, with D possibly TRBD1 on 5 matching bases. The germline gives CDR1 SGHRS, CDR2 YFSETQ. This CDR3 region has 13 residues. Trimming cost V 0 bases and J 3 bases, with 6 bases left between them. The CDR3 nucleotides are TGCGCCAGCAGCTTGGTAGGGGAAGAGACCCAGTACTTC. It codes for CASSLVGEETQYF.

This chain joins TRBV19 and TRBJ1-4; 8 positions agree with TRBD1. The V gene's germline CDR1 is LNHDA and CDR2 SQIVND (reference sequence). The CDR3 is 16 amino acids. V dropped 3 bases and J dropped 1; count of bases not matched to a gene: 4. CDR3 in amino acids: CASSIQGARTNEKLFF. CDR3 DNA: TGTGCCAGTAGTATCCAGGGGGCTCGAACTAATGAAAAACTGTTTTTT.

This chain links TRBV5-1 with TRBJ2-7; 7 bases are shared with TRBD1. The V segment lost 5 bases and the J segment 5 bases; nucleotides outside the gene matches: 13. The CDR3 covers 15 residues. The germline gives CDR1 SGHRS, CDR2 YFSETQ. The DNA for the CDR3 is TGCGCCAGCAGGGAGACAGGGCCATCATCCCACGAGCAGTACTTC. This encodes CASRETGPSSHEQYF.

This rearrangement joins TRBV25-1 to TRBJ2-7; D assignment may be TRBD1 or TRBD2 (5 bases each). The V end lost 4 bases, the J end lost 6 bases, and 19 bases lay between the germline ends. CDR1 and CDR2 from the germline V gene are MGHDK and SYGVNS. The CDR3 extends over 15 amino acids. CDR3 DNA: TGTGCCAGCAGTGCACCTGTAAGTCGAGGGGTCGAGCAGTACTTC. This encodes CASSAPVSRGVEQYF.

The CDR3 nucleotides are TGTGCCAGCAGTCCTAGCGGGAACCGCAATGAGCAGTTCTTC. It is translated as CASSPSGNRNEQFF. The V call is TRBV6-5, the J call TRBJ2-1, with TRBD2 matching 9 bases. V lost 5 bases to trimming and J lost 6 bases; unmatched junction nucleotides: 5. CDR1 and CDR2 (germline): MNHEY, SVGAGI. The CDR3 runs to 14 residues.

J is TRBJ2-3 and V is TRBV5-1; no clear D gene. V was trimmed by 0 bases and J by 0 bases, leaving 8 bases between them. This CDR3 is 15 amino acids long. Germline loops: CDR1 SGHRS, CDR2 YFSETQ. The CDR3 region is CASSLEARSTDTQYF. The CDR3 region has the DNA TGCGCCAGCAGCTTGGAGGCACGAAGCACAGATACGCAGTATTTT.

The CDR3 loop is CASRPTDYNQPQHF. In DNA, the CDR3 is TGTGCCAGCAGACCGACAGACTACAATCAGCCCCAGCATTTT. The chain combines TRBV6-5 with TRBJ1-5, with D possibly matching TRBD1 (5 bases). This CDR3 is 14 amino acids long. V was shortened by 6 bases and J by 3 bases, with 12 bases between the two germline ends. In germline, CDR1 is MNHEY, CDR2 SVGAGI.

V is TRBV18 and J is TRBJ1-6; a weak D match, TRBD1 (5 bases). Trimming shortened V by 1 base and J by 3 bases, and 10 bases separated the two germline ends. Germline V gene lookup returns CDR1 KGHSH and CDR2 LQKENI. The CDR3 runs to 16 residues. The CDR3 protein is CASSPRRDLYNSPLHF. The CDR3 DNA follows: TGTGCCAGCTCACCACGCCGGGACCTCTATAATTCACCCCTCCACTTT.

The V and J genes are TRBV7-2 and TRBJ2-1; D is unclear. Trimming stripped 4 bases from V and 4 bases from J, with 11 bases between. Germline assignment: CDR1 SGHTA and CDR2 FQGNSA. The CDR3 runs to 14 residues. The CDR3 here is CASSSPRLYNEQFF. CDR3 nucleotide sequence: TGTGCCAGCAGCTCCCCGAGACTGTACAATGAGCAGTTCTTC.

The V and J genes are TRBV7-7 and TRBJ2-1; D call uncertain. Germline lookup yields CDR1 SSHAT and CDR2 FNYEAQ (reference sequence). V lost 5 bases, J lost 3 bases, and 8 bases lay in between. This CDR3 has 13 amino acids. The CDR3 loop is CASSLTDYNEQFF. Written as DNA, the CDR3 is TGTGCCAGCAGCCTCACGGACTACAATGAGCAGTTCTTC.

This clone appeared once. The chain combines TRBV7-3 with TRBJ1-1; a possible D gene is TRBD1 (6 bases). Germline V CDR1 and CDR2: SGHTA, FQGTGA. V was shortened by 2 bases and J by 5 bases, with 12 bases between the two germline ends. The CDR3 has 14 amino acids. CDR3 region: CASSLGGLSTEAFF. The CDR3 DNA sequence: TGTGCCAGCAGCTTAGGGGGGCTCAGTACTGAAGCTTTCTTT.

The rearrangement uses TRBV7-9 and TRBJ1-5; D ambiguous. Trimming cost V 5 bases and J 6 bases, with 8 bases left between them. Per germline, CDR1 SEHNR and CDR2 FQNEAQ (reference sequence). This CDR3 comprises 12 residues. CDR3 coding DNA: TGTGCCAGCAGCCTACGGGCTCAGCCCCAGCATTTT. Translation: CASSLRAQPQHF.

This clone was recorded a few times. The rearrangement uses TRBV19 and TRBJ1-1, with TRBD1 as a possible D gene (5 bases). The V and J ends lost 6 bases and 2 bases respectively, with 7 bases between them. Germline CDR1 reads LNHDA; CDR2 reads SQIVND (reference sequence). The CDR3 is 12 residues long. The CDR3 is CASRDTNTEAFF. CDR3 bases: TGTGCCAGTAGGGACACCAACACTGAAGCTTTCTTT.

The chain carries TRBV7-3 and TRBJ2-3; tentative D call: TRBD1 (5 bases). Trimming took off 2 bases at V and 2 bases at J, with 8 bases between the two ends. The CDR3 runs 14 residues. The germline V gene encodes CDR1 SGHTA and CDR2 FQGTGA. CDR3 in amino acids: CASSLGAVTDTQYF. CDR3 DNA sequence: TGTGCCAGCAGCTTAGGGGCCGTCACAGATACGCAGTATTTT.

The J gene is TRBJ2-1, the V gene TRBV27; tentative D call: TRBD1 (6 bases). This CDR3 is 14 amino acids long. Trimming pared 8 bases from V and 3 bases from J, leaving 14 bases between. Germline CDR1 and CDR2: MNHEY and SMNVEV (reference sequence). The CDR3 loop is CASGGPFDYNEQFF. The CDR3 DNA reads TGTGCCAGCGGGGGCCCCTTCGACTACAATGAGCAGTTCTTC.

The CDR3 DNA is TGTGCCAGCAGTCTGAACGGGGGTGACGAGCAGTACTTC. Amino acids: CASSLNGGDEQYF. The rearrangement uses TRBV7-2 and TRBJ2-7, with a possible D match to TRBD2 (6 bases). This CDR3 has 13 amino acids. Germline V CDR1 and CDR2: SGHTA, FQGNSA. V lost 6 bases and J 5 bases, leaving 14 bases between the germline ends.

The V gene is TRBV19, the J gene TRBJ2-6; D may correspond to TRBD1 or TRBD2 (5 bases each). The CDR3 spans 16 residues. Germline V CDR1 and CDR2: LNHDA, SQIVND (reference sequence). The V end was cut by 6 bases, the J end by 4 bases, with 16 bases between. The CDR3 protein is CASSTVQGAGANVLTF. The CDR3 nucleotides are TGTGCCAGTAGCACGGTGCAGGGAGCCGGGGCCAACGTCCTGACTTTC.

The chain joins TRBV7-8 to TRBJ1-1, with D perhaps matching TRBD1 (5 bases). V was shortened by 6 bases and J by 1 base, with 15 bases between the two germline ends. CDR1 SGHVS and CDR2 FQNEAQ come from the germline V gene. This CDR3 comprises 15 residues. CDR3 in amino acids: CASSVVIGQNTEAFF. The CDR3 region has the DNA TGTGCCAGCAGTGTAGTTATCGGACAGAACACTGAAGCTTTCTTT.

This clone appeared a single time. The CDR3: CAIRDSPSSYEQYF. Written as DNA, the CDR3 is TGTGCCATCCGGGACAGCCCAAGCTCCTACGAGCAGTACTTC. J is TRBJ2-7 and V is TRBV10-3, with 7 bases that match TRBD1. The ends lost 8 bases at V and 0 bases at J; junction bases unmatched: 7. Germline V lookup: CDR1 ENHRY, CDR2 SYGVKD. The CDR3 totals 14 residues.

The rearrangement uses TRBV18 and TRBJ2-5; a possible D gene is TRBD1 (6 bases). Germline V gene sequence: CDR1 KGHSH, CDR2 LQKENI. Deletions cut 5 bases from V and 5 bases from J, with 12 bases between. This CDR3 is 13 amino acids long. CDR3 in amino acids: CASSAGAKETQYF. DNA of the CDR3: TGTGCCAGCTCAGCAGGGGCCAAGGAGACCCAGTACTTC.

The rearrangement links TRBV6-5 to TRBJ1-6; D gene ambiguous. Trimming stripped 8 bases from V and 5 bases from J, with 10 bases between. Germline values: CDR1 MNHEY, CDR2 SVGAGI. The CDR3 extends over 13 amino acids. The CDR3 spells CASLAHDNSPLHF. In DNA, the CDR3 is TGTGCCAGCCTTGCACATGATAATTCACCCCTCCACTTT.

The chain employs TRBV2 and TRBJ2-2; TRBD1 or TRBD2 may be the D gene (5 bases each). CDR1 SNHLY and CDR2 FYNNEI come from the germline V gene. Trimming removed 8 bases at V and 7 bases at J, with 20 bases between. The CDR3 contains 15 residues. The CDR3 DNA sequence: TGTGCCAGCGTCTTAGAGGGGATGATCAGCGGGGAGCTGTTTTTT. Translated, it gives CASVLEGMISGELFF. The whole variable domain, filled in from reference TRBV2 and TRBJ2-2, reads EPEVTQTPSHQVTQMGQEVILRCVPISNHLYFYWYRQILGQKVEFLVSFYNNEISEKSEIFDDQFSVERPDGSNFTLKIRSTKLEDSAMYFCASVLEGMISGELFFGEGSRLTVL.

V is TRBV2 and J is TRBJ1-6, with 11 bases lining up with TRBD1. This CDR3 contains 17 residues. V gave up 2 bases and J gave up 11 bases; unmatched junction bases: 11. CDR1 SNHLY and CDR2 FYNNEI come from the germline V gene. The CDR3 DNA sequence: TGTGCCAGCAGTGAATTCCATATAGGACAGGGGGCAACACCCCTCCACTTT. This codes for CASSEFHIGQGATPLHF.

V and J are TRBV28 and TRBJ2-7; 8 positions agree with TRBD1. The CDR3 has 13 amino acids. Germline V gives CDR1 MDHEN, CDR2 SYDVKM. V shed 4 bases, J shed 6 bases, and the junction held 5 bases outside the gene matches. The CDR3 protein is CASSSGGPVEQYF. As DNA, the CDR3 is TGTGCCAGCAGTTCAGGGGGCCCGGTCGAGCAGTACTTC.

V and J are TRBV19 and TRBJ2-1; 13 bases map to TRBD2. Per germline, CDR1 LNHDA and CDR2 SQIVND (reference sequence). J lost 5 bases, V lost 4 bases, and 5 bases had no gene match. The CDR3 spans 16 residues. The CDR3 coding sequence is TGTGCCAGTAGTAAGACTAGCGGGGGGACAAACAATGAGCAGTTCTTC. It is translated as CASSKTSGGTNNEQFF.